This TCR beta chain was captured in a study of cytomegalovirus exposure and HLA in healthy donors. CDR3 length: 14 residues. The ends were cut back, 4 bases at V and 1 base at J, with 11 bases in the middle. Germline V CDR1 and CDR2: SGHDT, YYEEEE. Study results and limitations: The study recorded more than 150 TCR beta chains that were cytomegalovirus-associated.

60 Vbeta and 13 Jbeta primers were used in PCR. Sequenced by immunoSEQ multiplex PCR; TCRdb stores in-frame clones only, minus some. Of 200,000 or so clones detected, around 86% appear once; the ten largest clones hold approximately 6%. With regard to this clone: The antigen is not known.

The TCR originated in a man aged 35-49 years in good health and CMV-seropositive. The specimen was PBMCs. The chain employs TRBV5-6 and TRBJ2-5; perhaps TRBD2 as D (5 bases). CDR3 coding DNA: TGTGCCAGCAGCCCCCTCGGAGGCCAAGAGACCCAGTACTTC. Its protein product is CASSPLGGQETQYF.